These 2 T cell receptor beta chains share one sample of origin, sequenced in a study of shared clonotypes between healthy human individuals. Naive-designated CD8 cells lacked CD45RO, were positively enriched for CCR7, and omitted terminally differentiated effector memory CD45RA+ cells. Repertoires were generated with immunoSEQ multiplex PCR, while TCRdb's copy carries only in-frame clones and drops some. The sample has 550,000 to 600,000 clones; 95% to 98% are singletons. The sample consisted of naive CD8+ T cells sorted from blood. These receptors came from a man aged 25-40 years in good health.

The V gene is TRBV5-1, the J gene TRBJ2-1, with 10 bases matching TRBD2. CDR3 size: 15 residues. Germline V gene data show CDR1 as SGHRS and CDR2 as YFSETQ. Losses at the gene ends were 3 bases for V and 5 bases for J; bases not matched to a gene: 5. CDR3 sequence: CASSSGTSEHNEQFF. The CDR3, as DNA: TGCGCCAGCAGCTCCGGGACTAGCGAACACAATGAGCAGTTCTTC.

This clone has a single count. The chain carries TRBV10-3 and TRBJ1-1; tentatively, D is TRBD1 (6 bases). CDR1 is ENHRY and CDR2 is SYGVKD in the germline V gene. The CDR3 contains 15 residues. V lost 0 bases and J 4 bases, leaving 12 bases between the germline ends. The CDR3 region has the DNA TGTGCCATCAGTGAGTCTCTGGACAGAGGCACTGAAGCTTTCTTT. Its protein product is CAISESLDRGTEAFF.